Listed below are T cell receptor beta chains from one sample, sequenced in a study of a mutant IDH1 vaccine in newly diagnosed glioma. Their specific antigens are unknown. The assay was immunoSEQ multiplex PCR, and TCRdb's table has in-frame clones only and misses some. The profile shows about 38,000 clones, 75% to 85% of them singletons. The sample in question was PBMCs, obtained from a glioma patient whose treatment included an IDH1 peptide vaccine. These TCRs come from a middle-aged man with glioma. Each CDR3 is given with its conserved first and last residue. The D gene is left open where the match is weak. Not every row has a clone size; where given, it reads once, few, many or a size class.

D gene,V gene,J gene,clone size,CDR3 protein,CDR3 DNA
TRBD1,TRBV9,TRBJ1-4,NA,CASSVSDRGRNEKLFF,TGTGCCAGCAGCGTATCGGACAGGGGTAGGAATGAAAAACTGTTTTTT
NA,TRBV23-1,TRBJ2-6,NA,CASSQRYWARGANVLTF,TGCGCCAGCAGTCAACGTTATTGGGCGCGTGGGGCCAACGTCCTGACTTTC
TRBD1,TRBV30,TRBJ1-2,once,CAWSAPGGANYGYTF,TGTGCCTGGAGTGCCCCAGGGGGGGCTAACTATGGCTACACCTTC
NA,TRBV7-8,TRBJ1-2,NA,CASSLGRGGHGYTF,TGTGCCAGCAGCTTAGGGCGTGGAGGGCATGGCTACACCTTC
TRBD1,TRBV7-2,TRBJ1-2,once,CASSLASGQTYGYTF,TGTGCCAGCAGCTTAGCGTCGGGACAGACTTATGGCTACACCTTC
NA,TRBV5-1,TRBJ2-4,NA,CASSLLEAGQKNIQYF,TGCGCCAGCAGCTTGCTAGAGGCGGGCCAGAAAAACATTCAGTACTTC
NA,TRBV21-1,TRBJ2-3,NA,CASSKDTGGTGEATDTQYF,TGTGCCAGCAGCAAAGATACCGGTGGGACGGGGGAAGCCACAGATACGCAGTATTTT
TRBD1,TRBV19,TRBJ1-2,NA,CASSIGRDRGRVYGYTF,TGTGCCAGTAGTATAGGCCGGGACAGGGGGCGAGTCTATGGCTACACCTTC
NA,TRBV7-2,TRBJ2-5,NA,CASSLEQAQSQYF,TGTGCCAGCAGCTTAGAACAGGCACAGTCCCAGTACTTC
NA,TRBV7-8,TRBJ2-6,NA,CASSLEAGGAYSGANVLTF,TGTGCCAGCAGCTTAGAAGCAGGGGGGGCCTACTCTGGGGCCAACGTCCTGACTTTC
NA,TRBV30,TRBJ2-1,NA,CAWTSASYNEQFF,TGTGCCTGGACGTCGGCCAGCTACAATGAGCAGTTCTTC
NA,TRBV30,TRBJ2-1,NA,CGWSPSGVREQFF,TGTGGCTGGAGTCCCTCAGGGGTGCGTGAGCAGTTCTTC
TRBD1,TRBV12-5,TRBJ2-5,NA,CATSDRRRQETQYF,TGTGCTACCTCGGACAGGCGCCGGCAAGAGACCCAGTACTTC
NA,TRBV6-5,TRBJ2-7,NA,CASSYDGAAQQYF,TGTGCCAGCAGTTACGACGGGGCCGCGCAGCAGTACTTC
NA,TRBV28,TRBJ1-6,NA,CASRPSGVGNSPLHF,TGTGCCAGCAGACCATCAGGGGTGGGCAATTCACCCCTCCACTTT
NA,TRBV6-5,TRBJ2-1,few,CASSEGDIHEQFF,TGTGCCAGCTCCGAGGGGGACATTCATGAGCAGTTCTTC
NA,TRBV11-1,TRBJ2-5,NA,CASRPTGPYQETQYF,TGTGCCAGCAGACCTACCGGGCCCTACCAAGAGACCCAGTACTTC
TRBD1,TRBV7-9,TRBJ1-6,NA,CASSLGDRDPSPLHF,TGTGCCAGCAGCTTAGGGGACAGGGATCCTTCACCCCTCCACTTT
NA,TRBV27,TRBJ1-3,NA,CASRLSSGNTIYF,TGTGCCAGCCGTCTCAGCTCTGGAAACACCATATATTTT
NA,TRBV5-1,TRBJ2-3,NA,CASIYGGSSTDTQYF,TGCGCCAGCATCTATGGGGGGTCTAGCACAGATACGCAGTATTTT
TRBD1,TRBV2,TRBJ1-1,NA,CASSEQGGVNTEAFF,TGTGCCAGCAGTGAACAGGGGGGGGTGAACACTGAAGCTTTCTTT
TRBD1,TRBV14,TRBJ1-5,NA,CASSHTTGGSSQPQHF,TGTGCCAGCAGCCACACTACAGGGGGCTCGAGTCAGCCCCAGCATTTT
NA,TRBV29-1,TRBJ2-7,NA,CSARDTYEQYF,TGCAGCGCCCGGGACACCTACGAGCAGTACTTC
TRBD2,TRBV6-5,TRBJ2-1,NA,CASSKTSGRNNEQFF,TGTGCCAGCAGTAAGACTAGCGGACGTAACAATGAGCAGTTCTTC
TRBD1,TRBV7-2,TRBJ1-2,NA,CASSLGGQGSYGYTF,TGTGCCAGCAGCTTAGGGGGACAGGGTAGCTATGGCTACACCTTC
NA,TRBV19,TRBJ1-2,NA,CASSTDLQAHSYGYTF,TGTGCCAGTAGTACCGATCTACAGGCGCACTCCTATGGCTACACCTTC
NA,TRBV18,TRBJ1-1,NA,CASSPAGRNTEAFF,TGTGCCAGCTCACCAGCGGGACGGAACACTGAAGCTTTCTTT
NA,TRBV2,TRBJ1-5,NA,CASSDINQPQHF,TGTGCCAGCAGTGATATTAATCAGCCCCAGCATTTT
NA,TRBV4-1,TRBJ1-1,NA,CASSRLGEGSNTEAFF,TGCGCCAGCAGCCGCCTAGGAGAGGGGTCGAACACTGAAGCTTTCTTT
NA,TRBV19,TRBJ1-5,NA,CASSSQPGLGNQPQHF,TGTGCCAGTAGTTCCCAGCCGGGCCTGGGGAATCAGCCCCAGCATTTT
NA,TRBV30,TRBJ1-6,NA,CAFRGGSYNSPLHF,TGTGCCTTCCGGGGAGGCTCCTATAATTCACCCCTCCACTTT
NA,TRBV6-1,TRBJ2-3,NA,CASHRGADSDTQYF,TGTGCCAGCCACCGAGGGGCCGATTCAGATACGCAGTATTTT
NA,TRBV4-2,TRBJ1-1,NA,CASSQDPGEGNTEAFF,TGTGCCAGCAGCCAAGACCCGGGGGAGGGGAACACTGAAGCTTTCTTT
NA,TRBV19,TRBJ2-7,few,CASSPRPGSYEQYF,TGTGCCAGTAGTCCCCGGCCAGGCTCCTACGAGCAGTACTTC
NA,TRBV19,TRBJ1-1,NA,CASSRDTEAFF,TGTGCCAGTAGTAGAGACACTGAAGCTTTCTTT
NA,TRBV5-6,TRBJ2-3,once,CASSFRQGGSDTQYF,TGTGCCAGCAGCTTTCGGCAGGGAGGCTCAGATACGCAGTATTTT
TRBD1,TRBV30,TRBJ2-7,NA,CAWNPRGISYEQYF,TGTGCCTGGAACCCCAGGGGGATCTCCTACGAGCAGTACTTC
NA,TRBV29-1,TRBJ1-2,NA,CSVEAPGNYGYTF,TGCAGCGTTGAAGCTCCGGGTAACTATGGCTACACCTTC
NA,TRBV5-5,TRBJ1-2,NA,CASSLGSNYGYTF,TGTGCCAGCAGCTTGGGCTCTAACTATGGCTACACCTTC
NA,TRBV10-3,TRBJ2-7,NA,CAISQGVAYEQYF,TGTGCCATCAGTCAGGGAGTAGCCTACGAGCAGTACTTC
NA,TRBV5-1,TRBJ2-1,NA,CASSEVPPAHNEQFF,TGCGCCAGCAGCGAGGTTCCACCGGCCCACAATGAGCAGTTCTTC
NA,TRBV19,TRBJ1-2,NA,CASSILDRYYGYTF,TGTGCCAGTAGTATCCTCGACCGGTACTATGGCTACACCTTC
NA,TRBV7-2,TRBJ2-3,NA,CASSPLEYTDTQYF,TGTGCCAGCAGCCCCCTCGAATACACAGATACGCAGTATTTT
NA,TRBV7-8,TRBJ2-1,NA,CASSPQGYNEQFF,TGTGCCAGCAGCCCACAGGGCTACAATGAGCAGTTCTTC
NA,TRBV19,TRBJ1-5,NA,CASSIDGAGGAQHF,TGTGCCAGTAGTATAGATGGGGCAGGCGGTGCCCAGCATTTT
NA,TRBV25-1,TRBJ2-3,NA,CASKGHPTDTQYF,TGTGCCAGCAAGGGACACCCCACAGATACGCAGTATTTT
NA,TRBV21-1,TRBJ2-7,NA,CASSKGTPGHEQYF,TGTGCCAGCAGCAAAGGGACGCCGGGCCACGAGCAGTACTTC
NA,TRBV19,TRBJ1-5,NA,CASSRDIFQPQHF,TGTGCCAGTAGTAGGGACATTTTTCAGCCCCAGCATTTT
TRBD1,TRBV5-1,TRBJ1-6,NA,CASSQGVYSPLHF,TGCGCCAGCAGTCAGGGGGTCTATTCACCCCTCCACTTT
NA,TRBV6-5,TRBJ2-7,NA,CASSYGPSYEQYF,TGTGCCAGCAGTTATGGGCCATCTTACGAGCAGTACTTC
TRBD1,TRBV10-3,TRBJ2-4,once,CAIRPGQSDIQYF,TGTGCCATCAGACCGGGACAGTCGGACATTCAGTACTTC
TRBD2,TRBV13,TRBJ2-5,NA,CASSPSPSGQETQYF,TGTGCCAGCAGCCCGTCACCTAGCGGTCAAGAGACCCAGTACTTC
NA,TRBV6-5,TRBJ1-4,NA,CASSYSGSREKLFF,TGTGCCAGCAGTTACTCGGGGTCTCGTGAAAAACTGTTTTTT
TRBD1,TRBV4-1,TRBJ2-2,NA,CASSQGQGARIGELFF,TGCGCCAGCAGCCAAGGACAGGGGGCGCGGATCGGGGAGCTGTTTTTT
NA,TRBV5-1,TRBJ1-4,NA,CASSARPNRAGGEKLFF,TGCGCCAGCAGCGCGAGACCGAACAGGGCCGGGGGGGAAAAACTGTTTTTT